This record covers a single TCR beta chain. The record originates from a study of shared clonotypes between healthy human individuals. Methods used by the authors: Junction-only immunoSEQ data arrived without quality scores, meaning filtering differed. Sequenced by immunoSEQ multiplex PCR; TCRdb stores in-frame clones only, minus some. D and trimming come from the DNA, and the V and J calls and clone size come from that table. The repertoire holds about 480,000 clones, with 60% to 80% as singletons. Per the germline V gene, CDR1 is LGHNA and CDR2 is YSLEER. The CDR3 is 13 residues long. V was cut by 0 bases and J by 6 bases, with 9 bases left in between.

The V gene is TRBV4-3, the J gene TRBJ2-7; D is ambiguous. Sequencing used PBMCs. This TCR came from a middle-aged woman in good health. Some clones in this sample may be carry-over from other donors' samples. The CDR3 region has the DNA TGCGCCAGCAGCCAAGAAACCAGCACCGAGCAGTACTTC. This codes for CASSQETSTEQYF.